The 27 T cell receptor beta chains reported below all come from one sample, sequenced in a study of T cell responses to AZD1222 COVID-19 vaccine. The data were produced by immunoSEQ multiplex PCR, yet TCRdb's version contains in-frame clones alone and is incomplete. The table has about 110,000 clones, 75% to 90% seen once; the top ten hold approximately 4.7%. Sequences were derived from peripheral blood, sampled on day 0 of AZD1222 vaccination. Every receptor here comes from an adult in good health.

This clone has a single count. In DNA form, the CDR3 reads TGCGCCAGCAGCCTATGGACTAGCGGGATTACAGATACGCAGTATTTT. It codes for CASSLWTSGITDTQYF. This sequence joins TRBV4-1 and TRBJ2-3; TRBD2 aligns across 12 bases. CDR3 length: 16 residues. The V and J ends lost 4 bases and 3 bases, in that order; junction bases with no gene match: 5. Germline CDR1 reads MGHRA; CDR2 reads YSYEKL.

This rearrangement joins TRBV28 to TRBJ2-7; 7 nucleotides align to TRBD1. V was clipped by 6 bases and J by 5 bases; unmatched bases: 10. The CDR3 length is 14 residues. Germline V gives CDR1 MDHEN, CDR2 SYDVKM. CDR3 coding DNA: TGTGCCAGCAGCCCCCCGGGACAGATCAACGAGCAGTACTTC. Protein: CASSPPGQINEQYF.

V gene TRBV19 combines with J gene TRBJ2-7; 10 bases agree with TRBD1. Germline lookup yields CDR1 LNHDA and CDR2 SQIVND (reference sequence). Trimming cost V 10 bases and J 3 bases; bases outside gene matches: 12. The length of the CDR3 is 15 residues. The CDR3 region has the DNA TGTGCCACCGATGACCCGGGACAGGGGTACTACGAGCAGTACTTC. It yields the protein CATDDPGQGYYEQYF. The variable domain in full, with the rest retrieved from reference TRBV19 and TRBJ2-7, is DGGITQSPKYLFRKEGQNVTLSCEQNLNHDAMYWYRQDPGQGLRLIYYSQIVNDFQKGDIAEGYSVSREKKESFPLTVTSAQKNPTAFYLCATDDPGQGYYEQYFGPGTRLTVT.

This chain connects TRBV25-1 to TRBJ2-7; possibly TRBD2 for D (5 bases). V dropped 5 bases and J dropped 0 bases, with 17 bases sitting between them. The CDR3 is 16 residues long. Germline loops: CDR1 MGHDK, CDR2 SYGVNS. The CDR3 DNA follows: TGTGCCAGCAGTTCCCCCCGGACTGGGAGCTCCTACGAGCAGTACTTC. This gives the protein CASSSPRTGSSYEQYF.

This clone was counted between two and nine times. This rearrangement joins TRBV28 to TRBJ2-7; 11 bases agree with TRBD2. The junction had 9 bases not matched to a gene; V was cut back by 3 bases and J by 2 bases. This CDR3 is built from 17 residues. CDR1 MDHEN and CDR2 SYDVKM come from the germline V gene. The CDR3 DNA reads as TGTGCCAGCAGTTTGGGGACTAGCGGAACTTGGGCCTACGAGCAGTACTTC. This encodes CASSLGTSGTWAYEQYF. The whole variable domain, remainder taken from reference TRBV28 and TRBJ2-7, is DVKVTQSSRYLVKRTGEKVFLECVQDMDHENMFWYRQDPGLGLRLIYFSYDVKMKEKGDIPEGYSVSREKKERFSLILESASTNQTSMYLCASSLGTSGTWAYEQYFGPGTRLTVT.

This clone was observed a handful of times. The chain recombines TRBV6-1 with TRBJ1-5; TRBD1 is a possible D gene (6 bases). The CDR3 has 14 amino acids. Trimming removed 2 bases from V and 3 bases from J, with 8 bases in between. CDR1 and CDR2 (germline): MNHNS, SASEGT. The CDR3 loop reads CASSEYRDNQPQHF. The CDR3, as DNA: TGTGCCAGCAGTGAATACAGGGACAATCAGCCCCAGCATTTT.

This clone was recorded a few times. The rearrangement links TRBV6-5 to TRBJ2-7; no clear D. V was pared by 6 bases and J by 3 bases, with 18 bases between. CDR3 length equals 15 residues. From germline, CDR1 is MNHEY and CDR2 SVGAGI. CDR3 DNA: TGTGCCAGCAGGCCCTCTCCTGCGAAGGGCTACGAGCAGTACTTC. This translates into CASRPSPAKGYEQYF.

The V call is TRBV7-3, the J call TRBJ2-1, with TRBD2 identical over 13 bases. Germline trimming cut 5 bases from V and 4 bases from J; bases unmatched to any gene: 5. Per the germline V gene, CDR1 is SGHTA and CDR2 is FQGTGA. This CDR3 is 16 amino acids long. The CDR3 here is CASSRTSGSSYNEQFF. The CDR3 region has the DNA TGTGCCAGCAGCCGGACTAGCGGGAGCTCGTACAATGAGCAGTTCTTC.

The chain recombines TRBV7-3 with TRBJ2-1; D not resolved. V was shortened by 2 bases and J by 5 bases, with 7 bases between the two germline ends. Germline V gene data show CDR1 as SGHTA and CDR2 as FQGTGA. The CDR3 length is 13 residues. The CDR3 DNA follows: TGTGCCAGCAGCTTATCGGCAGACAATGAGCAGTTCTTC. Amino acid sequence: CASSLSADNEQFF.

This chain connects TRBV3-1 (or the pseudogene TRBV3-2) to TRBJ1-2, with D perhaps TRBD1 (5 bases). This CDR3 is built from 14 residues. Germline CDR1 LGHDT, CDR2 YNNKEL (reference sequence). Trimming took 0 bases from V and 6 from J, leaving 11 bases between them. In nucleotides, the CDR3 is TGTGCCAGCAGCCAAGATGGCAGGGTCCATGGCTACACCTTC. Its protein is CASSQDGRVHGYTF.

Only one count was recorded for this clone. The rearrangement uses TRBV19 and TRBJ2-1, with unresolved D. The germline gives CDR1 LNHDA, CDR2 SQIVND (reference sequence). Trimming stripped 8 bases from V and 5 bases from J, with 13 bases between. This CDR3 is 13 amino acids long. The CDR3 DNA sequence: TGTGCCAGTTCACAACGACGGGACAATGAGCAGTTCTTC. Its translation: CASSQRRDNEQFF.

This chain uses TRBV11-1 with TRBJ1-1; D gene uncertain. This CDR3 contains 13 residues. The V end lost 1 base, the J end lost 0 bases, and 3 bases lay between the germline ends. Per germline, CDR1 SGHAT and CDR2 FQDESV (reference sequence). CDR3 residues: CASSLGLNTEAFF. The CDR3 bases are TGTGCCAGCAGCTTAGGATTGAACACTGAAGCTTTCTTT.

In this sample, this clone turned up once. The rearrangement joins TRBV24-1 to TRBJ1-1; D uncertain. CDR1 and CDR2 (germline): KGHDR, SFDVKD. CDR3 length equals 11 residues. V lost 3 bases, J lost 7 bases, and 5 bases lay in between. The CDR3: CATSDTVEAFF. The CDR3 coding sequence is TGTGCCACCAGTGATACAGTTGAAGCTTTCTTT.

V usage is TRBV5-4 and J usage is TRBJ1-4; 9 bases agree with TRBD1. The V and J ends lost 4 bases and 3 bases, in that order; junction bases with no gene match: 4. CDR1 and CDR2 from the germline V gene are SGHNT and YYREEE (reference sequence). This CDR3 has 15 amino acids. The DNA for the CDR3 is TGTGCCAGCAGCGACAACAGGGGGCCTAATGAAAAACTGTTTTTT. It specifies CASSDNRGPNEKLFF.

DNA for the CDR3: TGTGCCAGCAGCTTAGAAGCTACAACCTATGGCTACACCTTC. Its translation: CASSLEATTYGYTF. The V and J genes are TRBV11-2 and TRBJ1-2, with D unclear. Per germline, CDR1 SGHAT and CDR2 FQNNGV. The germline V and J ends were trimmed by 0 bases and 4 bases, with 9 bases remaining between them. The CDR3 length is 14 residues.

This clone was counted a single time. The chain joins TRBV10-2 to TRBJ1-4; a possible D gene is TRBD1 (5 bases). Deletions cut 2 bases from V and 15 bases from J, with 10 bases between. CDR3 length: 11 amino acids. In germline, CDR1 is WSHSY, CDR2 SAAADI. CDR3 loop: CASSEGIGVFF. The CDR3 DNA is TGCGCCAGCAGTGAGGGGATAGGGGTGTTTTTT.

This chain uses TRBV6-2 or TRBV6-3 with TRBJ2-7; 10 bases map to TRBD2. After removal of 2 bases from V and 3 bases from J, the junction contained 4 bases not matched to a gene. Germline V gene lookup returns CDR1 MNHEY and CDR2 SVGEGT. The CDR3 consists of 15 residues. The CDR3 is CASSYGWTSGYEQYF. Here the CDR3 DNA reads TGTGCCAGCAGTTACGGGTGGACTAGCGGCTACGAGCAGTACTTC.

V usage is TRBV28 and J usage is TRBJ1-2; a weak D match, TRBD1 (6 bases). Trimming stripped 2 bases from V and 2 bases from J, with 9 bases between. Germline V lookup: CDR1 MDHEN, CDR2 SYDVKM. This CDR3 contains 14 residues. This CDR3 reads CASSLGQINYGYTF. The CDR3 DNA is TGTGCCAGCAGTTTAGGACAGATAAACTATGGCTACACCTTC.

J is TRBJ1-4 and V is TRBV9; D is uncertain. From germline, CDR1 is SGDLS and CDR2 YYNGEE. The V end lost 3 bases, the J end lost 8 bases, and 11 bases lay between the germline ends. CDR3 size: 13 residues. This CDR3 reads CASSGRGGEKLFF. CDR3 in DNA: TGTGCCAGCAGCGGGCGGGGAGGAGAAAAACTGTTTTTT.

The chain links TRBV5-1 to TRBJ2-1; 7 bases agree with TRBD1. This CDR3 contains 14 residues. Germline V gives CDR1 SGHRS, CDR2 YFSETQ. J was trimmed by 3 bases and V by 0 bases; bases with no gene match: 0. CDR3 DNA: TGCGCCAGCAGCTTGGGACAGGGCTACAATGAGCAGTTCTTC. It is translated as CASSLGQGYNEQFF.

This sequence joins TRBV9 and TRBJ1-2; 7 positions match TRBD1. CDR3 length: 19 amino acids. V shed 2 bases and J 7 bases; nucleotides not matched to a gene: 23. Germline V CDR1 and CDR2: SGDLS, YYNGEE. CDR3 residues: CASSVAALGGLDRPVGYTF. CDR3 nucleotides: TGTGCCAGCAGCGTGGCCGCCCTGGGAGGCCTGGACAGGCCCGTTGGCTACACCTTC.

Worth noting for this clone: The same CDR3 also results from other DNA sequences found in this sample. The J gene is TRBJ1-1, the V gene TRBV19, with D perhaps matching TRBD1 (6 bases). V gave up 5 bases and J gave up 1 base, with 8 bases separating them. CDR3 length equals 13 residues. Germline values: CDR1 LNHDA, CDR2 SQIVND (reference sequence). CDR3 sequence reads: CASSWGQNTEAFF. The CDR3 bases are TGTGCCAGTAGTTGGGGACAGAACACTGAAGCTTTCTTT.

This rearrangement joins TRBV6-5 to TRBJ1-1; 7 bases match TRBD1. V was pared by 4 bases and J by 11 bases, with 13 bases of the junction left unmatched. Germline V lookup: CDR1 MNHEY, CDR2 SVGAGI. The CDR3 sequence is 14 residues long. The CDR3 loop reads CASSFDRATPGAFF. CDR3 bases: TGTGCCAGCAGTTTCGACAGGGCTACGCCGGGGGCTTTCTTT.

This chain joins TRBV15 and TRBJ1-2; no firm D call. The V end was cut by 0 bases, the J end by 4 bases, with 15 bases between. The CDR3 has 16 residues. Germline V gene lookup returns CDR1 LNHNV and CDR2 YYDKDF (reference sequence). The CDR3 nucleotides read TGTGCCACCAGCAGAGATTCGGAGGGCAGCCTCTATGGCTACACCTTC. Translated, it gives CATSRDSEGSLYGYTF.

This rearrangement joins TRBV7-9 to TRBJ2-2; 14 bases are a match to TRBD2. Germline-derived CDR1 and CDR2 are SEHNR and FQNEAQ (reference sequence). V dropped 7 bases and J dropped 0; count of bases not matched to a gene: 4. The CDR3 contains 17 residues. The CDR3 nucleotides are TGTGCCAGCAACGGACTAGCGGGAGGCCCGAACACCGGGGAGCTGTTTTTT. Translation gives CASNGLAGGPNTGELFF.

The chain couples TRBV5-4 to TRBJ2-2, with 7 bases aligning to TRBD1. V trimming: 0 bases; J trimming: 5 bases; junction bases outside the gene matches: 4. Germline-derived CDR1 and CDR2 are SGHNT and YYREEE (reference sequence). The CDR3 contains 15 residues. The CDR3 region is CASSLGRQGTGELFF. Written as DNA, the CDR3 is TGTGCCAGCAGCTTGGGGAGACAGGGAACCGGGGAGCTGTTTTTT.

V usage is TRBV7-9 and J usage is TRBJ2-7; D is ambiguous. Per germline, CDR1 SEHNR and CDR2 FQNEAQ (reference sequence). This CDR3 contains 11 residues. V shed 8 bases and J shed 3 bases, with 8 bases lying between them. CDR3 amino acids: CASGGLYEQYF. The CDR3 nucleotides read TGTGCCAGCGGCGGCCTCTACGAGCAGTACTTC.